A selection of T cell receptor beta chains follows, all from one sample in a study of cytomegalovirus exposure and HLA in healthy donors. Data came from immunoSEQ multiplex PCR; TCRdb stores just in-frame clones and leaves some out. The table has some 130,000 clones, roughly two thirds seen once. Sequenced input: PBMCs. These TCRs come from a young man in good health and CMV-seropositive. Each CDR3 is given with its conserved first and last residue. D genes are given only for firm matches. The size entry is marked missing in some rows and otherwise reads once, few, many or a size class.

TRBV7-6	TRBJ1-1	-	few	CASSPMNTEAFF	TGTGCCAGCAGCCCTATGAACACTGAAGCTTTCTTT
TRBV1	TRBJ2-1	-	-	CTNLGTPDYNEQFF	TGCACCAACCTCGGGACTCCCGACTACAATGAGCAGTTCTTC
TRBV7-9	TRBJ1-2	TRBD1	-	CASRLTGTAYGYTF	TGTGCCAGCAGGCTCACGGGGACAGCTTATGGCTACACCTTC
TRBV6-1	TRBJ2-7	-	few	CASSARDLSSYEQYF	TGTGCCAGCAGTGCCCGGGACTTGAGCTCCTACGAGCAGTACTTC
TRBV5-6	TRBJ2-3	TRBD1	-	CASSHYQGAGTDTQYF	TGTGCCAGCAGCCATTATCAGGGGGCCGGGACAGATACGCAGTATTTT
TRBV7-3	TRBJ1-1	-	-	CASGGTWGTEAFF	TGTGCCAGCGGGGGGACCTGGGGCACTGAAGCTTTCTTT
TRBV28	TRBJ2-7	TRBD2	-	CASRTGGSSYEQYF	TGTGCCAGTAGAACCGGCGGGAGTTCCTACGAGCAGTACTTC
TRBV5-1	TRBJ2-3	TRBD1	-	CASSLNPGQSTDTQYF	TGCGCCAGCAGCTTGAATCCGGGACAGAGCACAGATACGCAGTATTTT
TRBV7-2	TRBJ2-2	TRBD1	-	CASSSGRTGNTGELFF	TGTGCCAGCAGCTCTGGGCGGACAGGGAACACCGGGGAGCTGTTTTTT
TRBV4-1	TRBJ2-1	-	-	CASSQADFIGMAYNEQFF	TGCGCCAGCAGCCAAGCAGATTTTATCGGGATGGCCTACAATGAGCAGTTCTTC
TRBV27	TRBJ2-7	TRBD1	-	CASSPLGTGGRNEQYF	TGTGCCAGCAGTCCCCTTGGGACAGGGGGCAGGAACGAGCAGTACTTC
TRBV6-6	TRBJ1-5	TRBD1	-	CASSLGTDNQPQHF	TGTGCCAGCAGTCTCGGGACAGATAATCAGCCCCAGCATTTT
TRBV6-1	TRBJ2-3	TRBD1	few	CASRDRGSTDTQYF	TGTGCCAGCAGGGACAGGGGGAGCACAGATACGCAGTATTTT
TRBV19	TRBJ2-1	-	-	CASSKTGSQYNEQFF	TGTGCCAGTAGTAAAACCGGGAGCCAGTACAATGAGCAGTTCTTC
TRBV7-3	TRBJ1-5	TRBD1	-	CASSLAGKTRTGCNQPQHF	TGTGCCAGCAGCTTAGCGGGTAAAACCAGGACAGGGTGCAATCAGCCCCAGCATTTT
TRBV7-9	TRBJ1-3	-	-	CASSSGGYSGNTIYF	TGTGCCAGCAGCTCAGGAGGGTACTCTGGAAACACCATATATTTT
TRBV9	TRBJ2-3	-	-	CASSVGRSTDTQYF	TGTGCCAGCAGCGTAGGTCGGAGCACAGATACGCAGTATTTT
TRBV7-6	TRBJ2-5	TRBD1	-	CASSPGTGEETQYF	TGTGCCAGCAGCCCAGGGACAGGGGAAGAGACCCAGTACTTC
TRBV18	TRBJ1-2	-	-	CASSPRDTGYTF	TGTGCCAGCTCACCACGGGACACCGGCTACACCTTC
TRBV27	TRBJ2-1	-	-	CASKGRGAGLYNEQFF	TGTGCCAGCAAGGGCAGGGGGGCCGGTCTCTACAATGAGCAGTTCTTC
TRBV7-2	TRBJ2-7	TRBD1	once	CASSFSRGYSYEQYF	TGTGCCAGCAGCTTTTCCAGGGGGTACTCCTACGAGCAGTACTTC
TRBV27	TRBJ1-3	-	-	CASSANRGNTIYF	TGTGCCAGCAGTGCTAACAGGGGAAACACCATATATTTT
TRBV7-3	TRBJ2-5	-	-	CASSLRGEQETQYF	TGTGCCAGCAGCTTACGGGGAGAGCAAGAGACCCAGTACTTC
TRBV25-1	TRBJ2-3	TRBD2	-	CASSELVGTSGRGDTQYF	TGTGCCAGCAGTGAACTAGTCGGGACTAGCGGGAGAGGGGATACGCAGTATTTT
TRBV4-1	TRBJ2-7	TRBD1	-	CASSQDGTGGSYEQYF	TGCGCCAGCAGCCAAGATGGGACAGGGGGGAGCTACGAGCAGTACTTC
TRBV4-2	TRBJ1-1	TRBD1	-	CASSRQGSGNTEAFF	TGTGCCAGCAGCCGACAGGGTAGTGGGAACACTGAAGCTTTCTTT
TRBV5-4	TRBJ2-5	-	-	CASSSDRYQETQYF	TGTGCCAGCAGCTCTGACAGGTACCAAGAGACCCAGTACTTC
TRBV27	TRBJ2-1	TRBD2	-	CATRLIRTSTSYNEQFF	TGTGCGACGCGTCTTATCAGGACTAGTACTTCCTACAATGAGCAGTTCTTC
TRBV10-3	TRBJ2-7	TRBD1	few	CATTGTVDYEQYF	TGTGCCACCACCGGGACAGTAGACTACGAGCAGTACTTC